This record looks at one TCR beta chain sequence and its context. Its target is unknown. Method: immunoSEQ multiplex PCR; TCRdb's copy keeps in-frame clones and lacks some. The sample contains 110,000 to 150,000 clones, 88% of which appear only once. V shed 5 bases and J 4 bases; nucleotides not matched to a gene: 9. The V gene's germline CDR1 is MNHEY and CDR2 SMNVEV (reference sequence). CDR3 length equals 17 residues. The sample belongs to a study of T cell responses to AZD1222 COVID-19 vaccine. Study-level results: There were mostly white British donors and more females than males, and clonal diversity was possibly underestimated. The repertoires were collected only after the peak T cell response. Following two doses of AZD1222, Spike-specific TCR breadth and depth rose.

The source is an adult who received the AZD1222 COVID-19 vaccine. The V and J genes are TRBV27 and TRBJ2-6, with TRBD1 matching over 9 bases. Sample: peripheral blood, taken 28 days after the second AZD1222 dose. The CDR3 spells CASSPGTGLTGANVLTF. The DNA of the CDR3 is TGTGCCAGCAGTCCGGGGACAGGGCTTACAGGGGCCAACGTCCTGACTTTC.